This TCR beta chain was sequenced during a study of T cells after yellow fever vaccination. As for this clonotype: The antigen remains unidentified.

Study-wide findings and caveats: The secondary response peaked faster, at day 5 versus 15, but was weaker. The CD4 compartment and the CD8 compartment contained a small share of clonotypes in common. Primary-vaccination clones mostly resurfaced post-booster (about 96% CD4, 85% to 90% CD8).

Using its own MiXCR run on the 5' RACE reads, TCRdb lists one record per CDR3 protein. The sample shows some 340,000 distinct CDR3 sequences, around a tenth of them seen only once. There are 13 residues in the CDR3. V was pared by 4 bases and J by 8 bases, with 14 bases between. The germline V gene encodes CDR1 SEHNR and CDR2 FQNEAQ (reference sequence). The sequence derives from a man aged 18 to 35 who received the YFV17D yellow fever vaccine. The sequences come from CD4+ T cells sorted from PBMCs, collected 45 days after the yellow fever booster vaccination. The chain uses TRBV7-9 and TRBJ1-2; D is possibly TRBD1 (5 bases). The CDR3 nucleotides read TGTGCCAGCAGCTCCGATGGGGGATTCGGCTACACCTTC. It yields the protein CASSSDGGFGYTF.